The present T cell receptor (beta chain) was sequenced within a study of T cells in Graves' hyperthyroidism and ophthalmopathy. The study based diagnoses on clinical symptoms, serum thyroxine and TRAb, thyroid ultrasound and orbital computed tomography. The V gene's germline CDR1 is LNHDA and CDR2 SQIVND (reference sequence). V was shortened by 5 bases and J by 3 bases, with 14 bases between the two germline ends. The CDR3 has 15 amino acids. The study's findings and limits: Expanded thyroid clonotypes (above 0.001) were mostly also found in blood. Researchers report that a 13 V-J model separated ophthalmopathy from stable hyperthyroidism. Ophthalmopathy, as predicted by the model, came a median 6.5 months after the prediction.

This clonotype showed up many times. The target antigen is unknown. Amplification targeted TCR beta CDR3 regions from RNA transcripts. RT-PCR in the first round (using the HTBI primer set) targeted the TCR CDR3. TCRdb reprocessed the multiplex PCR reads with MiXCR, giving one entry per CDR3 protein. The sample records about 250,000 distinct CDR3 sequences, about 25% being singletons. The origin of this receptor is a middle-aged woman with Graves' ophthalmopathy. The material sequenced was blood. The chain couples TRBV19 to TRBJ1-3; TRBD1 is a possible D gene (6 bases). CDR3 in amino acids: CASSPTGPRGNTIYF. CDR3 nucleotides: TGTGCCAGTAGTCCTACAGGGCCCCGTGGAAACACCATATATTTT.